The sequence of this TCR beta chain was determined in a study of T cells in Graves' hyperthyroidism and ophthalmopathy. CDR1 is MNHNS and CDR2 is SASEGT in the germline V gene. The length of the CDR3 is 15 residues. J gave up 5 bases and V 6 bases, and 9 bases lay outside the gene matches. Researchers took RNA transcripts and amplified the TCR beta CDR3 regions from them. Researchers ran a first-round RT-PCR on the TCR CDR3 using the HTBI primer set. TCRdb redid the calling of the multiplex PCR reads with MiXCR, one entry per CDR3 protein. This sample has approximately 220,000 distinct CDR3 sequences, with around 19% found just once. Findings and limits, study-wide: Stable hyperthyroidism and ophthalmopathy were separated using 13 V-J signatures.

Details on this clonotype: Antigen unknown.

The sample comprised blood. The chain is built from TRBV6-1 and TRBJ1-4; 7 bases map to TRBD1. The TCR sequence derives from a man aged 35 to 55 with Graves' hyperthyroidism. The CDR3 DNA reads as TGTGCCAGCAGACCTCCGGGACAGACCAATGAAAAACTGTTTTTT. Translating gives CASRPPGQTNEKLFF.